The entry that follows covers one T cell receptor (beta chain) sequence. The antigen is not known. This sequence may be a read error, since a much larger clone differs from it by one base. This record comes from a study of post-analysis software for immune sequencing data. Study results and limitations: The five TRBV segments detected at higher frequency in patients than in controls included TRBV5-6, TRBV5-1 and TRBV20-1.

cDNA libraries of TCR beta carried unique molecular identifiers. It was from approximately 0.91 to 9.4 million T cells that about half a million cDNA molecules came. Using its own MiXCR run on the PCR reads, TCRdb lists one record per CDR3 protein. This table has 150,000 to 200,000 distinct CDR3 sequences, 30% appearing once. The CDR3 spans 15 residues. Germline V CDR1 and CDR2: KGHDR, SFDVKD. What was sequenced was blood. The chain couples TRBV24-1 to TRBJ2-5; the D gene could be TRBD1 or TRBD2 (5 bases each). The source of this sequence is a girl aged 5-17 years with multiple sclerosis. CDR3 protein: CATSDFSSRDETQDF. The CDR3 region has the DNA TGTGCCACCAGTGATTTCTCGTCCAGGGACGAGACCCAGGACTTC.